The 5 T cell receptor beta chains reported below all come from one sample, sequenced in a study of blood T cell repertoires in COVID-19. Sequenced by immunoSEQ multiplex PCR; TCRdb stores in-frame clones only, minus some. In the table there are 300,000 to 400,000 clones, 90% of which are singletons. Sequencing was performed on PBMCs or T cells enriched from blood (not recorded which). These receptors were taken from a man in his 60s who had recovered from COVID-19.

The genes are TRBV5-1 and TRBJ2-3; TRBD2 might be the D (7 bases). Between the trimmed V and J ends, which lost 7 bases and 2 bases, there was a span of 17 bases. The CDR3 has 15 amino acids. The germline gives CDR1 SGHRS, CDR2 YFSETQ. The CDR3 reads CASGPLAGATDTQYF. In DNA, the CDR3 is TGCGCCAGCGGGCCGCTTGCGGGGGCCACAGATACGCAGTATTTT.

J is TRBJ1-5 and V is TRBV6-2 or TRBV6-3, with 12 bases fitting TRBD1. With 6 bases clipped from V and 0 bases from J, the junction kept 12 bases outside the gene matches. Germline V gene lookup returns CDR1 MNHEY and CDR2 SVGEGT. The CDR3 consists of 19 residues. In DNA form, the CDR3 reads TGTGCCAGCAGCAAGGGACAGGGGGCGAATCCCTATAGCAATCAGCCCCAGCATTTT. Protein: CASSKGQGANPYSNQPQHF.

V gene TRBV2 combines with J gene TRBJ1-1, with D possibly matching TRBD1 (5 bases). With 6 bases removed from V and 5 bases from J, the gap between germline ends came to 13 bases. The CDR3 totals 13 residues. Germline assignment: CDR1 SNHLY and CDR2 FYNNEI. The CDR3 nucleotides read TGTGCCAGCAGCTGGGGCATTTCGACTGAAGCTTTCTTT. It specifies CASSWGISTEAFF.

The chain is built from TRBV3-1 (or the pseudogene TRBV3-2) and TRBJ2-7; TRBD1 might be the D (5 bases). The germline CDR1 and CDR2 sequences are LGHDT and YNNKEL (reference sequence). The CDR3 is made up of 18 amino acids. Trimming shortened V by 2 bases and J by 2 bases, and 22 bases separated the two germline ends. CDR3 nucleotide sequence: TGTGCCAGCAGCCAAAATCCAATGGGGCGGCTCTTACCCTACGAGCAGTACTTC. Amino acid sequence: CASSQNPMGRLLPYEQYF.

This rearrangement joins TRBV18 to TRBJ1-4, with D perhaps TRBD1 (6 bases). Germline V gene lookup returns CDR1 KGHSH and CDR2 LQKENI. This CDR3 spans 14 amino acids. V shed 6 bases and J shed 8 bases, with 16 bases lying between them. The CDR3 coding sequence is TGTGCCAGCTCGGAACAGGGCGAGCGGGAAAAACTGTTTTTT. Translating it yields CASSEQGEREKLFF. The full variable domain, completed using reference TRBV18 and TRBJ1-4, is NAGVMQNPRHLVRRRGQEARLRCSPMKGHSHVYWYRQLPEEGLKFMVYLQKENIIDESGMPKERFSAEFPKEGPSILRIQQVVRGDSAAYFCASSEQGEREKLFFGSGTQLSVL.